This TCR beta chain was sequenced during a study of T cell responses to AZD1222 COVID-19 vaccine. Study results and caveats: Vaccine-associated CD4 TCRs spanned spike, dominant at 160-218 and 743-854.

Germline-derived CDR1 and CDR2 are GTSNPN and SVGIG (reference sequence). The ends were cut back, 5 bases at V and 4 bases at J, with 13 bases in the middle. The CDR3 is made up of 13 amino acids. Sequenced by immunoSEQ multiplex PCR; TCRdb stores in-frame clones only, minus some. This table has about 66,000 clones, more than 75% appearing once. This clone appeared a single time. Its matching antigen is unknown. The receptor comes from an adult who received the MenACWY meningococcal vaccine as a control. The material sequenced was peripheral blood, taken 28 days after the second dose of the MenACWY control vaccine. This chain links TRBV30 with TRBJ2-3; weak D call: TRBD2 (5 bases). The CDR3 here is CAWEAALADTQYF. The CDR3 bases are TGTGCCTGGGAAGCGGCGCTCGCAGATACGCAGTATTTT.